Presented here are 25 T cell receptor beta chains from one specimen sequenced in a study of cytomegalovirus exposure and HLA in healthy donors. Amplification used 60 Vbeta primers and 13 Jbeta primers. This table comes from immunoSEQ multiplex PCR, and its TCRdb copy is limited to in-frame clones, with some not included. The sample lists around 100,000 clones; around 60% were seen once. Specimen: PBMCs. These receptors were taken from a woman aged 50 to 60 in good health and CMV-seronegative.

CDR3 sequence (DNA): TGTGCCAGCAGCCACCCCTATCAGGCTAGCGGGGTGAATGAGCAGTTCTTC. This gives the protein CASSHPYQASGVNEQFF. V gene TRBV14 combines with J gene TRBJ2-1, with 9 bases lining up with TRBD2. The V and J ends lost 3 bases and 7 bases, in that order; junction bases with no gene match: 13. The CDR3 runs 17 residues. Germline V gives CDR1 SGHDN, CDR2 FVKESK. Looking up the rest from reference TRBV14 and TRBJ2-1 gives the full variable domain: EAGVTQFPSHSVIEKGQTVTLRCDPISGHDNLYWYRRVMGKEIKFLLHFVKESKQDESGMPNNRFLAERTGGTYSTLKVQPAELEDSGVYFCASSHPYQASGVNEQFFGPGTRLTVL.

This chain connects TRBV6-1 to TRBJ1-1; 7 bases match TRBD1. Unmatched junction bases numbered 8, after V lost 6 bases and J lost 7 bases. Germline loops: CDR1 MNHNS, CDR2 SASEGT. The CDR3 consists of 13 residues. In DNA form, the CDR3 reads TGTGCCAGCAGGCCGACAGGGATTGGTGAAGCTTTCTTT. Protein: CASRPTGIGEAFF.

This clone has more than one count but fewer than ten. This chain links TRBV2 with TRBJ2-1; TRBD1 might be the D (7 bases). Germline CDR1 and CDR2: SNHLY and FYNNEI. The CDR3 runs to 14 residues. V lost 6 bases, J lost 6 bases, and 15 bases lay in between. CDR3: CASRGGRGTNEQFF. CDR3 DNA sequence: TGTGCCAGCAGGGGGGGCAGGGGGACCAATGAGCAGTTCTTC.

This clone was found a few times. The J gene is TRBJ2-1, the V gene TRBV27, with 9 bases identical to TRBD2. The V gene end was trimmed by 0 bases and the J gene end by 10 bases; junction bases not matched to a gene: 10. The germline CDR1 and CDR2 sequences are MNHEY and SMNVEV (reference sequence). CDR3 length: 16 amino acids. CDR3 DNA sequence: TGTGCCAGCAGTTTATCGCCGGGACTAGCCCCGTTGGAGCAGTTCTTC. Its protein product is CASSLSPGLAPLEQFF.

V and J are TRBV28 and TRBJ2-3, with D perhaps matching TRBD2 (6 bases). The CDR3 covers 18 residues. Germline V CDR1 and CDR2: MDHEN, SYDVKM. V was cut by 7 bases and J by 1 base, with 24 bases left in between. For the CDR3, the DNA is TGTGCCAGCATCATTGGGGCGGGGAGTCCCTCGGGCACAGATACGCAGTATTTT. Translation gives CASIIGAGSPSGTDTQYF. Based on the CDR3 plus reference TRBV28 and TRBJ2-3, the full variable domain is DVKVTQSSRYLVKRTGEKVFLECVQDMDHENMFWYRQDPGLGLRLIYFSYDVKMKEKGDIPEGYSVSREKKERFSLILESASTNQTSMYLCASIIGAGSPSGTDTQYFGPGTRLTVL.

This clone was detected a few times. J is TRBJ2-7 and V is TRBV6-5, with TRBD1 as a possible D gene (6 bases). This CDR3 comprises 14 residues. Trimming cost V 4 bases and J 2 bases, with 12 bases left between them. CDR1 and CDR2 (germline): MNHEY, SVGAGI. The CDR3 coding sequence is TGTGCCAGCAGTTTACAGGGTAACACCTACGAGCAGTACTTC. It encodes CASSLQGNTYEQYF.

The chain carries TRBV18 and TRBJ1-2; 7 bases match TRBD1. Germline trimming cut 2 bases from V and 4 bases from J; bases unmatched to any gene: 4. This CDR3 contains 14 residues. The germline gives CDR1 KGHSH, CDR2 LQKENI. The CDR3 reads CASSPGDSPYGYTF. CDR3 in DNA: TGTGCCAGCTCACCAGGGGACAGTCCCTATGGCTACACCTTC.

The gene calls are TRBV6-6 and TRBJ1-2, with 9 bases aligning to TRBD1. Germline V lookup: CDR1 MNHNY, CDR2 SVGAGI (reference sequence). V lost 3 bases to trimming and J lost 2 bases; unmatched junction nucleotides: 4. The CDR3 totals 15 residues. CDR3 residues: CASSYGQGLNYGYTF. The DNA of the CDR3 is TGTGCCAGCAGTTATGGACAGGGGCTGAACTATGGCTACACCTTC.

This clone was seen only a few times. The chain combines TRBV2 with TRBJ1-1; 8 bases are a match to TRBD1. V lost 7 bases to trimming and J lost 5 bases; unmatched junction nucleotides: 9. The CDR3 is made up of 14 amino acids. Germline V CDR1 and CDR2: SNHLY, FYNNEI. In DNA, the CDR3 is TGTGCCAGCATTAAGACAGGGGTCGGTACTGAAGCTTTCTTT. Amino acid sequence: CASIKTGVGTEAFF.

This clone was found a few times. The V call is TRBV13, the J call TRBJ1-5; a weak D match, TRBD1 (5 bases). The V gene lost 5 bases and the J gene lost 2 bases, with 13 bases spanning the gap. This CDR3 comprises 15 residues. The germline V gene has CDR1 PRHDT and CDR2 FYEKMQ (reference sequence). The CDR3 loop is CASSRRDSGNQPQHF. The CDR3 bases are TGTGCCAGCAGCCGAAGGGACTCAGGCAATCAGCCCCAGCATTTT.

This clone was seen more than once but under ten times. The V gene is TRBV5-1, the J gene TRBJ2-3; TRBD2 matches at 7 bases. V shed 4 bases, J shed 1 base, and the junction held 12 bases outside the gene matches. This CDR3 is built from 17 residues. Germline CDR1 SGHRS, CDR2 YFSETQ. CDR3 sequence (DNA): TGCGCCAGCAGCACTGGGGCGGCTAGCGGAGGCACAGATACGCAGTATTTT. Amino acids: CASSTGAASGGTDTQYF.

This sequence joins TRBV6-5 and TRBJ2-5; D gene unclear. There are 15 residues in the CDR3. The germline V gene encodes CDR1 MNHEY and CDR2 SVGAGI. Trimming shortened V by 0 bases and J by 0 bases, and 8 bases separated the two germline ends. CDR3 residues: CASSYSRGNQETQYF. CDR3 bases: TGTGCCAGCAGTTACTCGAGAGGTAACCAAGAGACCCAGTACTTC.

The chain recombines TRBV29-1 with TRBJ2-1, with a weak D call TRBD1 (6 bases). V shed 7 bases and J shed 0 bases, with 16 bases lying between them. Looked up from germline, CDR1 is SQVTM and CDR2 is ANQGSEA. CDR3 length equals 15 residues. DNA for the CDR3: TGCAGCGGCCGACGACAGGCCGGCTCCTACAATGAGCAGTTCTTC. Residues: CSGRRQAGSYNEQFF.

The chain has TRBV7-9 and TRBJ2-7; 10 bases agree with TRBD2. There are 14 residues in the CDR3. The V gene's germline CDR1 is SEHNR and CDR2 FQNEAQ (reference sequence). V lost 6 bases to trimming and J lost 5 bases; unmatched junction nucleotides: 7. DNA for the CDR3: TGTGCCAGCAGGGCGGCTAGCGGGAGTGACGAGCAGTACTTC. Its translation: CASRAASGSDEQYF.

The V and J genes are TRBV30 and TRBJ2-7, with TRBD1 matching 10 bases. Germline V gene sequence: CDR1 GTSNPN, CDR2 SVGIG (reference sequence). This CDR3 region has 14 residues. The V segment lost 3 bases and the J segment 6 bases; nucleotides outside the gene matches: 8. The CDR3, as DNA: TGTGCCTGGAGCTCCCGCGGACAGGGGGTCGAGCAGTACTTC. The encoded protein is CAWSSRGQGVEQYF.

This chain links TRBV2 with TRBJ2-3, with a possible D match to TRBD1 (5 bases). This CDR3 has 13 residues. Germline V gene data show CDR1 as SNHLY and CDR2 as FYNNEI. Trimming took 8 bases from V and 3 from J, leaving 12 bases between them. The DNA of the CDR3 is TGTGCCAGCCGGAACAGGTTGACAGATACGCAGTATTTT. Protein product: CASRNRLTDTQYF.

The genes are TRBV2 and TRBJ2-5, with TRBD2 matching over 8 bases. CDR3 length equals 12 residues. Germline CDR1 is SNHLY and CDR2 is FYNNEI. Trimming removed 8 bases from V and 7 bases from J; junction bases left unmatched: 6. The CDR3 is CASQRGPGTQYF. The CDR3 DNA is TGTGCCAGCCAGCGGGGGCCAGGGACCCAGTACTTC.

This rearrangement joins TRBV11-3 to TRBJ2-7; 9 nucleotides align to TRBD1. V lost 3 bases to trimming and J lost 2 bases; unmatched junction nucleotides: 8. This CDR3 has 16 amino acids. Germline V gene lookup returns CDR1 SGHNT and CDR2 YENEEA. The CDR3 DNA follows: TGTGCCAGCAGCTTCACGACAGGGGGTGAGGCCTACGAGCAGTACTTC. This translates into CASSFTTGGEAYEQYF.

This clone was observed a few times. V gene TRBV5-1 combines with J gene TRBJ1-2, with D hard to call. The CDR3 consists of 13 residues. The V gene lost 1 base and the J gene lost 1 base, with 5 bases spanning the gap. The germline CDR1 and CDR2 sequences are SGHRS and YFSETQ. In DNA form, the CDR3 reads TGCGCCAGCAGCTTGATAGATAACTATGGCTACACCTTC. Translating it yields CASSLIDNYGYTF.

The genes are TRBV6-1 and TRBJ2-5, with D possibly being TRBD2 (5 bases). V was trimmed by 6 bases and J by 5 bases, leaving 13 bases between them. The CDR3 contains 13 residues. CDR1 and CDR2 (germline): MNHNS, SASEGT. CDR3 sequence: CASRRDIRETQYF. CDR3 DNA: TGTGCCAGCAGGAGGGATATAAGGGAGACCCAGTACTTC.

V and J are TRBV5-1 and TRBJ2-1; 7 bases line up with TRBD2. V lost 1 base to trimming and J lost 4 bases; unmatched junction nucleotides: 8. Germline lookup yields CDR1 SGHRS and CDR2 YFSETQ. This CDR3 has 16 amino acids. DNA for the CDR3: TGCGCCAGCAGCTTGTGGGGCGGGAGTGGTTACAATGAGCAGTTCTTC. Its protein product is CASSLWGGSGYNEQFF.

This rearrangement joins TRBV7-9 to TRBJ2-3; a weak D match, TRBD1 (6 bases). The CDR3 has 17 residues. Looked up from germline, CDR1 is SEHNR and CDR2 is FQNEAQ (reference sequence). Trimming cost V 1 base and J 0 bases, with 14 bases left between them. The CDR3 nucleotides are TGTGCCAGCAGCTTAGGAGTGGGGGCTTTTAGCACAGATACGCAGTATTTT. Translated, it gives CASSLGVGAFSTDTQYF.

The chain has TRBV7-2 and TRBJ2-1; 9 nucleotides match TRBD1. Germline lookup yields CDR1 SGHTA and CDR2 FQGNSA. With V trimmed by 2 bases and J by 8 bases, 10 bases remained unmatched. The length of the CDR3 is 16 residues. CDR3 sequence reads: CASSLTGGKAGYEQFF. In nucleotides, the CDR3 is TGTGCCAGCAGCTTAACAGGGGGCAAAGCTGGCTATGAGCAGTTCTTC.

This chain connects TRBV7-3 to TRBJ2-1, with TRBD2 matching 9 bases. There are 15 residues in the CDR3. V was pared by 2 bases and J by 6 bases, with 5 bases of the junction left unmatched. The germline V gene has CDR1 SGHTA and CDR2 FQGTGA. CDR3 DNA: TGTGCCAGCAGCTTAGGGTTGCGGGAGGGCAATGAGCAGTTCTTC. Amino acid sequence: CASSLGLREGNEQFF. Filled out from reference TRBV7-3 and TRBJ2-1, the complete variable domain reads GAGVSQTPSNKVTEKGKYVELRCDPISGHTALYWYRQSLGQGPEFLIYFQGTGAADDSGLPNDRFFAVRPEGSVSTLKIQRTERGDSAVYLCASSLGLREGNEQFFGPGTRLTVL.

CDR3 in DNA: TGCGCCAGCAGCTTGAGGGGACTAGCGGGGCCAAGTTACAATGAGCAGTTCTTC. Protein product: CASSLRGLAGPSYNEQFF. This rearrangement joins TRBV5-1 to TRBJ2-1; 13 bases line up with TRBD2. Germline V CDR1 and CDR2: SGHRS, YFSETQ. The CDR3 is 18 residues long. The trim removed 1 base at V and 4 bases at J, leaving 8 bases unmatched.